The 7 T cell receptor beta chains in this list originate from one sample, sequenced in a study of blood T cell repertoires in COVID-19. Method: immunoSEQ multiplex PCR; TCRdb's copy keeps in-frame clones and lacks some. The sample includes some 90,000 clones, about 91% of them seen just once. The sequenced sample consisted of peripheral blood. The origin of the receptors is a woman older than 75 with active COVID-19.

The gene calls are TRBV27 and TRBJ2-7, with a tentative D call TRBD1 (6 bases). Germline CDR1 reads MNHEY; CDR2 reads SMNVEV (reference sequence). The V and J ends lost 6 bases and 7 bases respectively, with 25 bases between them. CDR3 size: 16 residues. CDR3 loop: CASSSTPQGEKWEQYF. The CDR3 DNA reads as TGTGCCAGCAGCTCCACGCCACAGGGAGAGAAATGGGAGCAGTACTTC.

V usage is TRBV11-2 and J usage is TRBJ2-3; 7 bases match TRBD2. The V gene's germline CDR1 is SGHAT and CDR2 FQNNGV. The CDR3 loop spans 17 amino acids. V dropped 5 bases and J dropped 2; count of bases not matched to a gene: 13. The DNA of the CDR3 is TGTGCCAGCAGCACCCGTGGCGCTAGCGGATTCACAGATACGCAGTATTTT. Translation gives CASSTRGASGFTDTQYF.

The genes are TRBV6-4 and TRBJ2-3; TRBD1 aligns across 10 bases. V dropped 8 bases and J dropped 5; count of bases not matched to a gene: 7. The CDR3 length is 14 residues. Germline V lookup: CDR1 MRHNA, CDR2 SNTAGT. CDR3 protein: CASSPGQGLDTQYF. Here the CDR3 DNA reads TGTGCCAGCTCTCCGGGACAGGGGTTAGATACGCAGTATTTT.

The J gene is TRBJ1-1, the V gene TRBV12-1. TRBV12-1 is assigned pseudogene status. CDR3 size: 18 residues. As DNA, the CDR3 is TGTGCCAGCAGCCGGGGAGGGCAGGGTATAGGGGAAGTAGCTGAAGCTTTCTTT. The encoded protein is CASSRGGQGIGEVAEAFF.

The chain carries TRBV2 and TRBJ2-1; D is possibly TRBD1 (5 bases). This CDR3 is built from 13 residues. Germline V gene sequence: CDR1 SNHLY, CDR2 FYNNEI. V shed 7 bases and J shed 4 bases, with 11 bases lying between them. The CDR3 sequence: CASKRQSYNEQFF. Written as DNA, the CDR3 is TGTGCCAGCAAGCGACAGAGTTACAATGAGCAGTTCTTC.

This sequence joins TRBV18 and TRBJ2-5; D ambiguous. The V end was cut by 0 bases, the J end by 5 bases, with 10 bases between. CDR3 size: 14 residues. Germline lookup yields CDR1 KGHSH and CDR2 LQKENI. CDR3 sequence (DNA): TGTGCCAGCTCACCACCGTCTAGAGCGGAGACCCAGTACTTC. This encodes CASSPPSRAETQYF.

V and J are TRBV19 and TRBJ1-2, with D possibly TRBD1 on 6 matching bases. There are 15 residues in the CDR3. Germline V CDR1 and CDR2: LNHDA, SQIVND (reference sequence). The V gene lost 1 base and the J gene lost 2 bases, with 11 bases spanning the gap. The DNA of the CDR3 is TGTGCCAGTAGTATAGCGGCAGGGGAAAACTATGGCTACACCTTC. Its protein is CASSIAAGENYGYTF.